These 11 T cell receptor beta chains came from one sample sequenced in a study of blood T cell repertoires in COVID-19. Profiled with immunoSEQ multiplex PCR; TCRdb holds only in-frame clones, not every one. The top ten clones hold around 10% of a sample with 180,000 or so clones, over 75% of them seen once. What was sequenced was peripheral blood. These TCRs come from a woman older than 75 with acute or convalescent COVID-19.

This chain connects TRBV5-1 to TRBJ2-1; 7 bases are shared with TRBD2. Trimming cost V 4 bases and J 8 bases; bases outside gene matches: 12. This CDR3 is built from 15 residues. The V gene's germline CDR1 is SGHRS and CDR2 YFSETQ. CDR3 coding DNA: TGCGCCAGCAGCCCTACGGGGAGGGCTGAGGATGAGCAGTTCTTC. Protein sequence: CASSPTGRAEDEQFF.

V usage is TRBV19 and J usage is TRBJ1-4, with a weak D call TRBD1 (6 bases). CDR3 length: 14 amino acids. CDR1 and CDR2 from the germline V gene are LNHDA and SQIVND (reference sequence). Trimming cost V 11 bases and J 6 bases, with 19 bases left between them. CDR3 sequence reads: CASQTAGGHEKLFF. CDR3 sequence (DNA): TGTGCCTCTCAAACCGCGGGGGGCCATGAAAAACTGTTTTTT.

This chain connects TRBV5-1 to TRBJ1-5; 8 bases agree with TRBD1. The CDR3 sequence is 16 residues long. Germline trimming cut 4 bases from V and 3 bases from J; bases unmatched to any gene: 9. Germline CDR1 SGHRS, CDR2 YFSETQ. The CDR3 spells CASSPGTGDSNQPQHF. CDR3 bases: TGCGCCAGCAGCCCAGGGACAGGCGATTCCAATCAGCCCCAGCATTTT.

The chain employs TRBV5-1 and TRBJ1-4; the match to TRBD1 covers 7 bases. Germline CDR1 and CDR2: SGHRS and YFSETQ. The ends lost 0 bases at V and 5 bases at J; junction bases unmatched: 1. The CDR3 covers 14 residues. The CDR3 region is CASSLGGQNEKLFF. Here the CDR3 DNA reads TGCGCCAGCAGCTTGGGGGGACAGAATGAAAAACTGTTTTTT. Variable domain in full (rest from reference TRBV5-1 and TRBJ1-4): KAGVTQTPRYLIKTRGQQVTLSCSPISGHRSVSWYQQTPGQGLQFLFEYFSETQRNKGNFPGRFSGRQFSNSRSEMNVSTLELGDSALYLCASSLGGQNEKLFFGSGTQLSVL.

In regard to this clone: Relative to the germline gene, one junction end is altered; a read error may explain this. The CDR3 region is CASSDSFSEAFF. The CDR3 DNA reads TGTGCCAGCAGTGACTCGTTCTCTGAAGCTTTCTTT. The J gene is TRBJ1-1, the V gene TRBV6-5, with D unresolved. The CDR3 is 12 residues long. Germline CDR1 MNHEY, CDR2 SVGAGI.

The genes are TRBV3-1 (or the pseudogene TRBV3-2) and TRBJ1-2; TRBD1 matches at 8 bases. J lost 2 bases, V lost 5 bases, and 1 base had no gene match. CDR3 length equals 13 residues. Germline V CDR1 and CDR2: LGHDT, YNNKEL (reference sequence). The CDR3 protein is CASSRQGNYGYTF. As DNA, the CDR3 is TGTGCCAGCAGCAGACAGGGGAACTATGGCTACACCTTC.

V usage is TRBV10-1 and J usage is TRBJ2-1, with 10 bases identical to TRBD2. The germline V gene encodes CDR1 WNHNN and CDR2 SYGVQD (reference sequence). Germline trimming cut 0 bases from V and 5 bases from J; bases unmatched to any gene: 7. The CDR3 length is 17 residues. The CDR3 loop reads CASSESTLAGINNEQFF. CDR3 coding DNA: TGCGCCAGCAGTGAGTCGACACTAGCGGGGATCAACAATGAGCAGTTCTTC.

This clone was seen only a few times. V usage is TRBV5-1 and J usage is TRBJ1-1; no clear D. The CDR3 is made up of 15 amino acids. Germline V gene lookup returns CDR1 SGHRS and CDR2 YFSETQ. V lost 4 bases, J lost 1 base, and 14 bases lay in between. CDR3 bases: TGCGCCAGCAGCGGAAGTTCAGGAAGGAACACTGAAGCTTTCTTT. This codes for CASSGSSGRNTEAFF.

V gene TRBV6-5 combines with J gene TRBJ1-4; D remains unclear. CDR3 length equals 13 residues. Trimming pared 6 bases from V and 7 bases from J, leaving 12 bases between. The germline CDR1 and CDR2 sequences are MNHEY and SVGAGI. In nucleotides, the CDR3 is TGTGCCAGCAGGAGGGAGGAAGGTGAAAAACTGTTTTTT. Its protein product is CASRREEGEKLFF.

The chain employs TRBV12-3 or TRBV12-4 and TRBJ1-2; perhaps TRBD1 as D (5 bases). V was shortened by 3 bases and J by 6 bases, with 11 bases between the two germline ends. The CDR3 runs to 13 residues. The CDR3 loop is CASSLLGADGYTF. CDR3 bases: TGTGCCAGCAGTTTGTTAGGGGCCGATGGCTACACCTTC.

This chain joins TRBV10-3 and TRBJ2-1, with TRBD2 matching 10 bases. This CDR3 comprises 16 residues. V lost 4 bases to trimming and J lost 5 bases; unmatched junction nucleotides: 8. The V gene's germline CDR1 is ENHRY and CDR2 SYGVKD. The CDR3 protein is CAISGPASGSHNEQFF. In DNA form, the CDR3 reads TGTGCCATCAGTGGTCCTGCTAGCGGGAGTCACAATGAGCAGTTCTTC.